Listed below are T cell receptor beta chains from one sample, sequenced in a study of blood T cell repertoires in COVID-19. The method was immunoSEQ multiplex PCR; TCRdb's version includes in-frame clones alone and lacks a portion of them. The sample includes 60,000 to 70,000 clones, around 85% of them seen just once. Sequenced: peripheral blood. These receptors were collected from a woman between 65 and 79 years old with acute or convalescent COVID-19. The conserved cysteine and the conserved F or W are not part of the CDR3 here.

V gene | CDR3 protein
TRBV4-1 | ASSHGRAGELF
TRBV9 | ASSEGAGYNEQF
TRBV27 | ASSLLGWGQKNTEAF
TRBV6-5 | ASSYLGAIYEQY
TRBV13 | ASSLVGGGAYEQY
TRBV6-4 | ASSDLEVDNSPLH
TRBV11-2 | ASSLDTGPLLTEAF
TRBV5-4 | ASSLGASGGPNVKTQY
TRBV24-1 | ATSDPPGVDSYNEQF
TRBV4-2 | ASSQDWTGGTQY
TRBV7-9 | ASSPIWGGTEAF
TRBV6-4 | ASRGRTVPKNIQY
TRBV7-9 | ASSRQTGANEQF
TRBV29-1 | SVSRQGSTDTQY
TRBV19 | ASSAPVSNTGELF
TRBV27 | ASSLTSRGYNEQF
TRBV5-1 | ASSLIAGGGEQF
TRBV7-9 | ASSAIGQGLGGYT
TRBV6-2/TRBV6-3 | ASSYPTGDHTEAF
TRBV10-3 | AISESEIAGGNTGELF
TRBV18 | ASSPPGTFDTEAF
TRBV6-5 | AAGEITDTQY
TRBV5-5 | ASSFRTGVNSPLH
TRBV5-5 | ASSLHAGGSVYTQY
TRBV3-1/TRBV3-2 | ASSQVSGTGNTIY
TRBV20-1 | SASGKDKHTEAF
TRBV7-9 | ASSITLDRVNGYT
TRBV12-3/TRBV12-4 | ASSRTAEGYT
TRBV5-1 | ASSSQGTDTQY
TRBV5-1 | ASSARTGGTGELF
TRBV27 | ASSLLQGMKPYYGYT
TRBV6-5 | ASSLGTDHQPQH
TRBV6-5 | ASGKSRGREGGYT
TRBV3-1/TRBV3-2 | ASSPEGGRTEAF
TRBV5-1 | ASSVAAGTVYNEQF
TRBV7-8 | ASSPRGGRTNEKLF
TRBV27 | ASSSSGTSGGLSYEQY
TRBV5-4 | ASSLVRAGYGYT
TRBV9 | ASSWTSGGSDTQY
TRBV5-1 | ASSWVGTRGGSYEQY
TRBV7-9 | ASSFVSSGKETQY
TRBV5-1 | ASSLGTPGVGEQY
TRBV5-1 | ASSIQGGFADTQY
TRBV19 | ASNTPGRTGGRQF
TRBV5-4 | ASSPLAGVSGELF
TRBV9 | ASSAGSTGRNEKLF